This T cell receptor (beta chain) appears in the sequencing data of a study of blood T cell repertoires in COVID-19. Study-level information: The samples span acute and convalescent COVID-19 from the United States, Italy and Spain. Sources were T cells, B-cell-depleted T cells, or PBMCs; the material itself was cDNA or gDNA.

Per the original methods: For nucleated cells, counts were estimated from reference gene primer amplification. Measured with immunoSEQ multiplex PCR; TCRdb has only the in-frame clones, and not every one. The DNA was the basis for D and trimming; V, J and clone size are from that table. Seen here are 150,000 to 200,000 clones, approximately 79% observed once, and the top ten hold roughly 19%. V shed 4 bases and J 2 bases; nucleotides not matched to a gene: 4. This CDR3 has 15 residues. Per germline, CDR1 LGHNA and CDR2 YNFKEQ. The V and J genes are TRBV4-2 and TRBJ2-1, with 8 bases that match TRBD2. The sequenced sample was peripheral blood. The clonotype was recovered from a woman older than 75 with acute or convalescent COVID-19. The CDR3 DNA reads TGTGCCAGCAGCCTACGGGAGGGGGCCTACAATGAGCAGTTCTTC. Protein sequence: CASSLREGAYNEQFF.